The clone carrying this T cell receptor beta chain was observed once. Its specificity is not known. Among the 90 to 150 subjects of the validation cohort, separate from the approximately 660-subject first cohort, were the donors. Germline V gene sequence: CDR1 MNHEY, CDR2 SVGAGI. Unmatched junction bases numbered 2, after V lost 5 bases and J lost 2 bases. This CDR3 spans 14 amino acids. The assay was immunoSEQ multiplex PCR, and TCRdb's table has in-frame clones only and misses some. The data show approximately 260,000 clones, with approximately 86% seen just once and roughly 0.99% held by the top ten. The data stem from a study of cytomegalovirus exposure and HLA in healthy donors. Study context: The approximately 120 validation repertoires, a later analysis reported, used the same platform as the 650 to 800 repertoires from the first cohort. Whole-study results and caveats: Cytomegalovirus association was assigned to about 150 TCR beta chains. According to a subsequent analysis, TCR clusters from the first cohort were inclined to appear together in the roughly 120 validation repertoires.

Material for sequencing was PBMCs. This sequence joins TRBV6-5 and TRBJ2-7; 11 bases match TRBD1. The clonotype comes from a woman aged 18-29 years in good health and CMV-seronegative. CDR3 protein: CASSRTGGPYEQYF. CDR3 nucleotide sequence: TGTGCCAGCAGTCGGACAGGGGGCCCCTACGAGCAGTACTTC.